The source of this T cell receptor beta chain is a study of cytomegalovirus exposure and HLA in healthy donors. Germline V gives CDR1 LGHNA, CDR2 YNFKEQ. This CDR3 is 16 amino acids long. J lost 5 bases, V lost 4 bases, and 6 bases had no gene match. The PCR was carried out with 60 Vbeta primers and 13 Jbeta primers. Measured with immunoSEQ multiplex PCR; TCRdb has only the in-frame clones, and not every one. The data hold around 180,000 clones, with roughly 78% observed a single time. The study, taken as a whole, reports: Across donors, presence/absence analyses took sequencing depth to be roughly uniform.

This clone was counted a single time. Its antigen is currently unknown. The chain carries TRBV4-2 and TRBJ2-3; 13 bases match TRBD2. This TCR was recovered from a woman in her 40s in good health and CMV-seronegative. The sequenced sample was PBMCs. The CDR3: CASSRTSGGVGDTQYF. In DNA, the CDR3 is TGTGCCAGCAGCCGTACTAGCGGGGGGGTTGGAGATACGCAGTATTTT.